A single sample gave rise to the 12 T cell receptor beta chains below, sequenced in a study of blood T cell repertoires in COVID-19. The protocol was immunoSEQ multiplex PCR, while the TCRdb copy is restricted to in-frame clones and leaves out a portion. In the table there are around 230,000 clones, 85% to 90% of which are singletons. The source material was PBMCs or T cells enriched from blood (not recorded which). The receptor source for this set is a woman in her 30s with acute COVID-19.

CDR3 residues: CASSGTGGRNTEAFF. As DNA, the CDR3 is TGTGCCAGCAGCGGGACAGGGGGCAGAAACACTGAAGCTTTCTTT. The chain carries TRBV9 and TRBJ1-1; 11 bases fit TRBD1. The CDR3 is 15 amino acids. V trimming: 3 bases; J trimming: 2 bases; junction bases outside the gene matches: 3. Germline V gene lookup returns CDR1 SGDLS and CDR2 YYNGEE.

This clone was seen only once. The rearrangement uses TRBV10-3 and TRBJ2-1; 12 bases are a match to TRBD1. The germline CDR1 and CDR2 sequences are ENHRY and SYGVKD. CDR3 length equals 16 residues. V was pared by 0 bases and J by 7 bases, with 4 bases of the junction left unmatched. The CDR3 coding sequence is TGTGCCATCAGTGAGTCGGGACAGGGGGCGGGAAATGAGCAGTTCTTC. Protein: CAISESGQGAGNEQFF.

The chain joins TRBV3-1 (or the pseudogene TRBV3-2) to TRBJ2-5; D call uncertain. The CDR3 totals 14 residues. Trimming pared 1 base from V and 3 bases from J, leaving 9 bases between. CDR1 and CDR2 from the germline V gene are LGHDT and YNNKEL (reference sequence). In nucleotides, the CDR3 is TGTGCCAGCAGCCAAGTTGGAGTGAAAGAGACCCAGTACTTC. This codes for CASSQVGVKETQYF.

CDR3 in amino acids: CATRRGGWNTEAFF. Written as DNA, the CDR3 is TGTGCCACTCGGAGGGGGGGATGGAACACTGAAGCTTTCTTT. This chain connects TRBV6-5 to TRBJ1-1; TRBD1 might be the D (6 bases). V lost 10 bases to trimming and J lost 1 base, with 16 bases between them. This CDR3 spans 14 amino acids. Germline-derived CDR1 and CDR2 are MNHEY and SVGAGI.

The V and J genes are TRBV29-1 and TRBJ2-5, with D possibly TRBD1 on 6 matching bases. Germline lookup yields CDR1 SQVTM and CDR2 ANQGSEA. The CDR3 spans 12 residues. Deletions cut 7 bases from V and 5 bases from J, with 14 bases between. CDR3 region: CSAEGDAETQYF. CDR3 bases: TGCAGCGCCGAGGGGGACGCGGAGACCCAGTACTTC.

V and J are TRBV6-1 and TRBJ2-7; 9 positions agree with TRBD1. V dropped 3 bases and J dropped 6; count of bases not matched to a gene: 12. CDR3 size: 16 residues. Per germline, CDR1 MNHNS and CDR2 SASEGT. The CDR3 is CASSELLGTGTIEQYF. The CDR3 DNA follows: TGTGCCAGCAGTGAGTTATTAGGGACAGGGACCATCGAGCAGTACTTC.

This sequence joins TRBV7-7 and TRBJ2-2, with D possibly matching TRBD2 (7 bases). The CDR3 has 15 residues. CDR1 SSHAT and CDR2 FNYEAQ come from the germline V gene (reference sequence). Between the trimmed V and J ends, which lost 3 bases and 0 bases, there was a span of 8 bases. The CDR3 DNA sequence: TGTGCCAGCAGCTTCGGGGGGCCGAACACCGGGGAGCTGTTTTTT. Its translation: CASSFGGPNTGELFF.

The chain links TRBV6-2 or TRBV6-3 to TRBJ1-5, with 9 bases fitting TRBD1. The germline CDR1 and CDR2 sequences are MNHEY and SVGEGT. The CDR3 covers 16 residues. V trimming: 5 bases; J trimming: 5 bases; junction bases outside the gene matches: 10. CDR3 amino acids: CASSRGTGRLDQPQHF. In DNA, the CDR3 is TGTGCCAGCAGTCGGGGGACAGGGAGGCTGGATCAGCCCCAGCATTTT.

V usage is TRBV5-1 and J usage is TRBJ1-6; tentative D call: TRBD1 (6 bases). The germline CDR1 and CDR2 sequences are SGHRS and YFSETQ. V was cut by 0 bases and J by 9 bases, with 10 bases left in between. The CDR3 contains 14 residues. The CDR3 DNA sequence: TGCGCCAGCAGCTTGGCAGGGGCCTCTTCACCCCTCCACTTT. Protein: CASSLAGASSPLHF.

Here the CDR3 reads CASSFDRGYEQYF. Here the CDR3 DNA reads TGTGCCAGTAGTTTCGACAGGGGGTACGAGCAGTACTTC. The chain recombines TRBV19 with TRBJ2-7; the match to TRBD1 covers 9 bases. J gave up 4 bases and V 5 bases, and 3 bases lay outside the gene matches. This CDR3 spans 13 amino acids. Germline CDR1 LNHDA, CDR2 SQIVND (reference sequence).

This chain links TRBV2 with TRBJ1-1, with D tentatively TRBD1 (5 bases). Germline CDR1 SNHLY, CDR2 FYNNEI. The CDR3 length is 15 residues. The germline V and J ends were trimmed by 3 bases and 0 bases, with 11 bases remaining between them. This CDR3 reads CASSEWSGLNTEAFF. The DNA for the CDR3 is TGTGCCAGCAGTGAGTGGTCAGGGCTGAACACTGAAGCTTTCTTT.

The chain recombines TRBV19 with TRBJ1-1, with 11 nucleotides matching TRBD1. Germline lookup yields CDR1 LNHDA and CDR2 SQIVND (reference sequence). This CDR3 has 16 amino acids. The V gene end was trimmed by 6 bases and the J gene end by 0 bases; junction bases not matched to a gene: 6. Written as DNA, the CDR3 is TGTGCCAGTAGCGGGACAGGGGGTAGTTTGAACACTGAAGCTTTCTTT. This encodes CASSGTGGSLNTEAFF.